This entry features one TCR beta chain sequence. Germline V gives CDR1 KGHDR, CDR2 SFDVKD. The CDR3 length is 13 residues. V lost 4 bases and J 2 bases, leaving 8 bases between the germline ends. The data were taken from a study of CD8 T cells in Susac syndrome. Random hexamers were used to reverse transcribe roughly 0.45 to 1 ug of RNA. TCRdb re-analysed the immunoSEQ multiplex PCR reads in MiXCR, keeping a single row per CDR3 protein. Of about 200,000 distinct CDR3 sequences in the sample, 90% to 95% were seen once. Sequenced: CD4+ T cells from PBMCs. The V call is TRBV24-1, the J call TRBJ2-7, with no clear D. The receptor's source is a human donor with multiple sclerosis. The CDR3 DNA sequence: TGTGCCACCAGTGAGTCTGGCACCTACGAGCAGTACTTC. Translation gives CATSESGTYEQYF.